This T cell receptor beta chain is drawn from a study of technical replicates of blood from several donors. This CDR3 comprises 14 residues. V was clipped by 5 bases and J by 6 bases; unmatched bases: 4. The germline gives CDR1 SGHTA, CDR2 FQGNSA. The table came from immunoSEQ multiplex PCR; TCRdb's copy has only in-frame clones and leaves some out. The sample has some 70,000 clones, about 97% seen once. The material sequenced was T cells isolated from PBMCs. The sequence was collected from a human donor in good health. V and J are TRBV7-2 and TRBJ1-4; 9 bases map to TRBD1. CDR3 loop: CASSDGTGYEKLFF. CDR3 in DNA: TGTGCCAGCAGCGACGGGACAGGGTATGAAAAACTGTTTTTT.